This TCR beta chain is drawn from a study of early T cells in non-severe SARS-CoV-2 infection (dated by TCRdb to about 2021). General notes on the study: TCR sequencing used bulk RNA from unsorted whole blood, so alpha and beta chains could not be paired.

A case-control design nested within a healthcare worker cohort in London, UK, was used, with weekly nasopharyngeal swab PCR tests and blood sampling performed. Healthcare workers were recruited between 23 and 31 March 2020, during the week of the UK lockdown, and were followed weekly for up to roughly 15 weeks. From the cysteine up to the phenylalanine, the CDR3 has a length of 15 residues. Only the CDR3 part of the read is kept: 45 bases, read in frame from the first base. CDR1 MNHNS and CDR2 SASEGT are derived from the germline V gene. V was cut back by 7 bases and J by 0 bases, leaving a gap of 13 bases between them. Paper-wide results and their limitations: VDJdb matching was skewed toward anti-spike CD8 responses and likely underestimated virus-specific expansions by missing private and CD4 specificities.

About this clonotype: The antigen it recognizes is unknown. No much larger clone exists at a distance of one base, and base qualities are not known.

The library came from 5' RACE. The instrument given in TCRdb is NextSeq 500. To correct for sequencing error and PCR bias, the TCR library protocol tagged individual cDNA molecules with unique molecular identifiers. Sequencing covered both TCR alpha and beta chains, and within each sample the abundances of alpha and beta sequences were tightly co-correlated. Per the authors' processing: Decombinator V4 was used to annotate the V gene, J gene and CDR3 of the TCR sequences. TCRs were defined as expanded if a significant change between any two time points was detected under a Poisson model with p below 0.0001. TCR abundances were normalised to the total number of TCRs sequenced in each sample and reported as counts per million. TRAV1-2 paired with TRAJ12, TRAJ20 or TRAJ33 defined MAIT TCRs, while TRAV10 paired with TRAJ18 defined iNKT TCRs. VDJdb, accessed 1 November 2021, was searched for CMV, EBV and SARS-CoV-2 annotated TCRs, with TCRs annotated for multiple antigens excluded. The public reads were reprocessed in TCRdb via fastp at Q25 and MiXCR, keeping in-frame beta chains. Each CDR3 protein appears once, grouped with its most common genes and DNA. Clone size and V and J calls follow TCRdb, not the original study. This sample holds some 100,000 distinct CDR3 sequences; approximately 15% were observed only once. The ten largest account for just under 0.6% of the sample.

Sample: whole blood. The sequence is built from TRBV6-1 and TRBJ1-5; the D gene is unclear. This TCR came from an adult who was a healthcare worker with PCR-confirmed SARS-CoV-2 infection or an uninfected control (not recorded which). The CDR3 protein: CASIRTENSNQPQHF. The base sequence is TGTGCCAGCATAAGGACGGAAAATAGCAATCAGCCCCAGCATTTT.